The subject of this entry is one TCR beta chain. This clone was counted a single time. Its antigen is not yet known. Germline is not matched at one junction end, which may reflect a read error. This specimen belongs to a study of blood T cell repertoires in COVID-19 (dated by TCRdb to 2018 to 2021). For the wider study: Samples covering the acute and convalescent phases of COVID-19 were provided by collaborators in the United States, Italy and Spain. The repertoires were made available in a free public database intended to serve as a resource for research on the immune response to SARS-CoV-2. Deeply sampled blood TCRbeta repertoires from subjects exposed to, actively infected with, or recovered from COVID-19 were included in the dataset. Sample metadata almost always included a de-identified subject ID, COVID-19 status, age in years and sex. The material from the prospective study consisted of cDNA or gDNA derived from T cells, B-cell-depleted T cells, or PBMCs. Where available, HLA class I and class II types were obtained from metadata supplied by the sample provider rather than from assay-based typing. Samples were obtained from the ongoing ImmuneRACE study (first 160 participants) and from 1,254 subjects provided by 6 global collaborators. General findings and caveats noted by the study authors: Clinical and demographic metadata were provided uncurated, with the amount varying by source and participant.

The collaborating institutions used their own protocols to collect whole blood in K2EDTA tubes. For TCRbeta analysis, collaborator samples were shipped as frozen whole blood, as isolated PBMCs, or as DNA extracted from either sample type. CDR3 length: 16 amino acids, cysteine to phenylalanine. Only CDR3 DNA remains: 48 bases, in frame from the first base. Taken from the germline V gene (reference sequence), the CDR1 and CDR2 loops are SSHAT and FNYEAQ. TCRbeta CDR3 regions were amplified from genomic DNA by means of the immunoSEQ Assay, a bias-controlled multiplex PCR. Turning to the authors' computational methods: Within the assay, amplification of reference gene primers was used to estimate how many nucleated cells each sample contained. To quantify the absolute abundance of each unique TCRbeta CDR3 rearrangement, sequence reads were collapsed and filtered. Productive Simpson clonality was computed per sample as the square root of Simpson's diversity index over productive rearrangements. The clones in this table, taken by TCRdb from immuneACCESS, are in-frame only. Not every clone is retained; where verified, under half of the shortfall comes from an unresolved V gene, and the cause of the rest is unknown. V, J and clone size reflect that table, while D and trimming were determined from the DNA. This sample has fewer than 300,000 clones in its table, and approximately 86% of those were observed once. The ten biggest clones cover 3.1% of the sample.

The rearrangement joined TRBV7-7 to TRBJ1-1, with 8 junctional bases fitting TRBD1. The sequenced sample was peripheral blood. This receptor was obtained from a young woman with acute or convalescent COVID-19. The DNA sequence reads TGTGCTAGCAGCTACGGGACAGGCCCCTTGGGGACTGAAGCTTTCTTT. Its amino acids are CASSYGTGPLGTEAFF. Reference TRBV7-7 and TRBJ1-1 proteins supply the regions before and after the CDR3; the full variable domain is: GAGVSQSPRYKVTKRGQDVTLRCDPISSHATLYWYQQALGQGPEFLTYFNYEAQPDKSGLPSDRFSAERPEGSISTLTIQRTEQRDSAMYRCASSYGTGPLGTEAFFGQGTRLTVV.